One and the same sample provided the 18 T cell receptor beta chains below, sequenced in a study of graft-versus-host responses after intestinal transplantation. TCRdb's copy holds only in-frame clones and misses some; the assay was immunoSEQ multiplex PCR. Seen here are approximately 20,000 clones, over 80% observed once, and the top ten hold around two fifths. The sequencing here drew on PBMCs, taken about 37 weeks after intestinal transplant. Source of these receptors: a human patient who received an intestinal transplant, so some T cells may come from the graft donor.

Only one count was recorded for this clone. The chain is built from TRBV6-1 and TRBJ1-1; tentative D call: TRBD1 (6 bases). Deletions cut 4 bases from V and 3 bases from J, with 9 bases between. Germline lookup yields CDR1 MNHNS and CDR2 SASEGT. This CDR3 is 13 amino acids long. The CDR3 sequence: CASSARGDTEAFF. In DNA form, the CDR3 reads TGTGCCAGCAGTGCCAGGGGCGACACTGAAGCTTTCTTT.

The rearrangement links TRBV6-5 to TRBJ2-3; 8 bases line up with TRBD1. V lost 5 bases, J lost 4 bases, and 8 bases stayed unmatched. CDR1 is MNHEY, CDR2 SVGAGI, per germline. This CDR3 region has 15 residues. The CDR3 spells CASSRGTGWADTQYF. CDR3 DNA: TGTGCCAGCAGTCGCGGGACAGGCTGGGCAGATACGCAGTATTTT.

This chain connects TRBV6-1 to TRBJ2-7; 11 bases agree with TRBD2. Germline V lookup: CDR1 MNHNS, CDR2 SASEGT. The CDR3 totals 15 residues. The ends lost 6 bases at V and 1 base at J; junction bases unmatched: 5. The CDR3 protein is CASSRLAGKSYEQYF. The CDR3, as DNA: TGTGCCAGCAGCCGACTAGCGGGAAAATCCTACGAGCAGTACTTC.

The chain joins TRBV25-1 to TRBJ2-2; D remains ambiguous. The V gene lost 4 bases and the J gene lost 0 bases, with 9 bases spanning the gap. Germline V gives CDR1 MGHDK, CDR2 SYGVNS. The CDR3 has 15 amino acids. The CDR3: CASSGLGANTGELFF. The CDR3 nucleotides are TGTGCCAGCAGTGGTCTGGGTGCGAACACCGGGGAGCTGTTTTTT.

The chain combines TRBV19 with TRBJ1-1; 8 nucleotides agree with TRBD1. The germline V gene encodes CDR1 LNHDA and CDR2 SQIVND (reference sequence). Trimming removed 1 base from V and 4 bases from J; junction bases left unmatched: 11. The CDR3 loop spans 17 amino acids. The CDR3 loop is CASSIGEDREGGTEAFF. DNA of the CDR3: TGTGCCAGTAGTATAGGAGAGGACAGGGAGGGCGGCACTGAAGCTTTCTTT.

The chain has TRBV30 and TRBJ1-3; TRBD1 might be the D (6 bases). The germline V and J ends were trimmed by 0 bases and 4 bases, with 13 bases remaining between them. The CDR3 has 15 amino acids. Germline V lookup: CDR1 GTSNPN, CDR2 SVGIG (reference sequence). The CDR3 DNA reads TGTGCCTGGAGTGTAGGGGGTACAGCGGGAAACACCATATATTTT. It is translated as CAWSVGGTAGNTIYF.

The CDR3 region is CALSRGAAAQPQHF. CDR3 DNA sequence: TGTGCCCTATCACGGGGGGCAGCGGCTCAGCCCCAGCATTTT. The chain joins TRBV30 to TRBJ1-5, with TRBD1 as a possible D gene (6 bases). Trimming removed 8 bases from V and 6 bases from J, with 20 bases in between. The CDR3 is made up of 14 amino acids. From germline, CDR1 is GTSNPN and CDR2 SVGIG (reference sequence).

The V call is TRBV18, the J call TRBJ2-3; D gene ambiguous. The CDR3 contains 12 residues. Trimming cost V 4 bases and J 4 bases, with 6 bases left between them. Germline CDR1 reads KGHSH; CDR2 reads LQKENI. CDR3 residues: CASSRGADTQYF. The CDR3 coding sequence is TGTGCCAGCTCACGTGGCGCAGATACGCAGTATTTT.

This chain uses TRBV5-5 with TRBJ2-3; D remains unclear. V was clipped by 2 bases and J by 2 bases, with 9 bases between them. The V gene's germline CDR1 is SGHKS and CDR2 YYEKEE (reference sequence). The CDR3 runs 14 residues. The CDR3 spells CASSLEQPTDTQYF. In nucleotides, the CDR3 is TGTGCCAGCAGCTTAGAACAGCCCACAGATACGCAGTATTTT.

This chain joins TRBV11-2 and TRBJ2-5; 7 nucleotides agree with TRBD1. Matching the DNA end better, TRBJ2-7 makes the J call doubtful. CDR1 SGHAT and CDR2 FQNNGV come from the germline V gene. This CDR3 is 15 amino acids long. The CDR3 loop is CASSLEGTDRYEQYF. Here the CDR3 DNA reads TGTGCCAGCAGCTTAGAAGGGACAGACCGATACGAGCAGTACTTC.

The chain couples TRBV28 to TRBJ2-7; 7 nucleotides align to TRBD2. The V gene's germline CDR1 is MDHEN and CDR2 SYDVKM. V lost 2 bases, J lost 6 bases, and 16 bases stayed unmatched. This CDR3 spans 17 amino acids. In DNA, the CDR3 is TGTGCCAGCAGTTTAGATTACCGGGACTATCCGGCCCGCGAGCAGTACTTC. This translates into CASSLDYRDYPAREQYF.

V gene TRBV5-1 combines with J gene TRBJ2-1, with D maybe TRBD2 (6 bases). The CDR3 extends over 13 amino acids. Germline CDR1 is SGHRS and CDR2 is YFSETQ. Trimming stripped 0 bases from V and 9 bases from J, with 10 bases between. The CDR3 DNA reads as TGCGCCAGCAGCTTGGCCCAAGCGGGTGAGCAGTTCTTC. It specifies CASSLAQAGEQFF.

The rearrangement links TRBV4-1 to TRBJ2-3; TRBD2 matches at 16 bases. Unmatched junction bases numbered 4, after V lost 0 bases and J lost 1 base. Germline CDR1 and CDR2: MGHRA and YSYEKL. The CDR3 extends over 19 amino acids. Here the CDR3 reads CASSQDGTSGRGGTDTQYF. The DNA for the CDR3 is TGCGCCAGCAGCCAAGATGGGACTAGCGGGAGGGGGGGCACAGATACGCAGTATTTT.

This CDR3 reads CASSESPGDTSGANVLTF. The CDR3 DNA reads as TGTGCCAGCAGTGAATCCCCGGGAGATACCTCTGGGGCCAACGTCCTGACTTTC. The chain has TRBV25-1 and TRBJ2-6; tentative D call: TRBD2 (6 bases). CDR3 length: 18 amino acids. Looked up from germline, CDR1 is MGHDK and CDR2 is SYGVNS. Between the trimmed V and J ends, which lost 1 base and 0 bases, there was a span of 13 bases. Full variable domain (remainder filled in from reference TRBV25-1 and TRBJ2-6): EADIYQTPRYLVIGTGKKITLECSQTMGHDKMYWYQQDPGMELHLIHYSYGVNSTEKGDLSSESTVSRIRTEHFPLTLESARPSHTSQYLCASSESPGDTSGANVLTFGAGSRLTVL.

The chain employs TRBV7-9 and TRBJ2-7, with 7 nucleotides matching TRBD2. The J segment lost 3 bases and the V segment lost 1 base, leaving 3 bases of the junction unmatched. The germline gives CDR1 SEHNR, CDR2 FQNEAQ (reference sequence). This CDR3 is 14 amino acids long. The CDR3 region has the DNA TGTGCCAGCAGCTTAGAACGGGACTACTACGAGCAGTACTTC. It yields the protein CASSLERDYYEQYF.

The chain joins TRBV4-1 to TRBJ1-5; a weak D match, TRBD1 (5 bases). The CDR3 totals 15 residues. V lost 0 bases to trimming and J lost 6 bases, with 12 bases between them. Germline V gene lookup returns CDR1 MGHRA and CDR2 YSYEKL. Here the CDR3 reads CASSQDGRRVQPQHF. The CDR3 DNA is TGCGCCAGCAGCCAAGATGGTCGCAGGGTTCAGCCCCAGCATTTT.

This sequence joins TRBV6-6 and TRBJ2-7; 12 bases are shared with TRBD2. With V trimmed by 8 bases and J by 6 bases, 5 bases remained unmatched. The CDR3 loop spans 13 amino acids. Germline values: CDR1 MNHNY, CDR2 SVGAGI (reference sequence). Written as DNA, the CDR3 is TGTGCCAGCGGCGCTAGCGGGAGGGGCGAGCAGTACTTC. Residues: CASGASGRGEQYF.

The chain is built from TRBV21-1 and TRBJ1-1. TRBV21-1 is a pseudogene. The CDR3 runs 13 residues. The CDR3 here is CARRPGMNTEAFF. The CDR3 nucleotides read TGTGCCAGGAGACCGGGGATGAACACTGAAGCTTTCTTT.